A single sample gave rise to the 29 T cell receptor beta chains below, sequenced in a study of blood T cell repertoires in COVID-19. This table comes from immunoSEQ multiplex PCR, and its TCRdb copy is limited to in-frame clones, with some not included. The sample consists of about 390,000 clones, about 90% of them appearing once. The sample was peripheral blood. Receptor source: a woman in her sixties or seventies with COVID-19, enrolled during active disease.

The J gene is TRBJ2-1, the V gene TRBV19; tentatively, D is TRBD2 (5 bases). Looked up from germline, CDR1 is LNHDA and CDR2 is SQIVND (reference sequence). Trimming cost V 7 bases and J 10 bases, with 23 bases left between them. The CDR3 spans 15 residues. In nucleotides, the CDR3 is TGTGCCAGTAACCCTAGCCCCGTTGCCAATGGGGAGCAGTTCTTC. It is translated as CASNPSPVANGEQFF.

The gene calls are TRBV3-1 (or the pseudogene TRBV3-2) and TRBJ2-5, with 10 bases matching TRBD1. The J segment lost 7 bases and the V segment lost 6 bases, leaving 5 bases of the junction unmatched. There are 13 residues in the CDR3. In germline, CDR1 is LGHDT, CDR2 YNNKEL (reference sequence). The CDR3: CASSRQGAPTQYF. CDR3 sequence (DNA): TGTGCCAGCAGTCGACAGGGGGCCCCGACCCAGTACTTC.

CDR3 amino acids: CASSLNSNTGELFF. The CDR3 coding sequence is TGTGCCAGCTCACTAAATTCGAACACCGGGGAGCTGTTTTTT. The chain recombines TRBV18 with TRBJ2-2; D is unresolved. V was trimmed by 4 bases and J by 0 bases, leaving 6 bases between them. This CDR3 spans 14 amino acids. Germline V CDR1 and CDR2: KGHSH, LQKENI. Based on the CDR3 plus reference TRBV18 and TRBJ2-2, the full variable domain is NAGVMQNPRHLVRRRGQEARLRCSPMKGHSHVYWYRQLPEEGLKFMVYLQKENIIDESGMPKERFSAEFPKEGPSILRIQQVVRGDSAAYFCASSLNSNTGELFFGEGSRLTVL.

This chain connects TRBV7-8 to TRBJ2-3, with D maybe TRBD2 (6 bases). The CDR3 has 16 residues. V lost 3 bases and J lost 3, with 16 bases in between. Germline V gene sequence: CDR1 SGHVS, CDR2 FQNEAQ. The CDR3: CASSLGDSAGTDTQYF. CDR3 DNA: TGTGCCAGCAGCTTGGGGGACTCTGCTGGGACAGATACGCAGTATTTT.

The V call is TRBV18, the J call TRBJ2-7; D uncertain. With 2 bases removed from V and 3 bases from J, the gap between germline ends came to 8 bases. The CDR3 has 13 residues. Germline V gene sequence: CDR1 KGHSH, CDR2 LQKENI. The CDR3 DNA follows: TGTGCCAGCTCACCATTAGACAACTACGAGCAGTACTTC. This codes for CASSPLDNYEQYF. The full variable domain, completed using reference TRBV18 and TRBJ2-7, is NAGVMQNPRHLVRRRGQEARLRCSPMKGHSHVYWYRQLPEEGLKFMVYLQKENIIDESGMPKERFSAEFPKEGPSILRIQQVVRGDSAAYFCASSPLDNYEQYFGPGTRLTVT.

The chain joins TRBV19 to TRBJ2-3; the D gene is possibly TRBD1 (6 bases). V was pared by 6 bases and J by 0 bases, with 10 bases between. Looked up from germline, CDR1 is LNHDA and CDR2 is SQIVND (reference sequence). The CDR3 totals 14 residues. DNA for the CDR3: TGTGCCAGTAGCCGACAGGCTAGCACAGATACGCAGTATTTT. As protein: CASSRQASTDTQYF.

J is TRBJ2-1 and V is TRBV11-2; the D is unclear. This CDR3 is 14 amino acids long. Trimming took off 3 bases at V and 3 bases at J, with 9 bases between the two ends. The germline gives CDR1 SGHAT, CDR2 FQNNGV. CDR3 loop: CASSFSSGYNEQFF. The CDR3, as DNA: TGTGCCAGCAGCTTTAGCTCTGGCTACAATGAGCAGTTCTTC.

V is TRBV4-1 and J is TRBJ2-7, with 11 positions matching TRBD1. The trim removed 4 bases at V and 2 bases at J, leaving 13 bases unmatched. The CDR3 runs 18 residues. Germline loops: CDR1 MGHRA, CDR2 YSYEKL. Here the CDR3 reads CASSPGLLKGQGAYEQYF. The DNA for the CDR3 is TGCGCCAGCAGCCCTGGTCTTTTGAAGGGACAGGGGGCCTACGAGCAGTACTTC.

The rearrangement uses TRBV11-3 and TRBJ2-2; 15 positions match TRBD2. The germline V gene has CDR1 SGHNT and CDR2 YENEEA. The CDR3 runs to 18 residues. V trimming: 4 bases; J trimming: 2 bases; junction bases outside the gene matches: 5. CDR3 residues: CASSSGTSGGINTGELFF. Here the CDR3 DNA reads TGTGCCAGCAGCTCCGGGACTAGCGGGGGGATTAACACCGGGGAGCTGTTTTTT.

This clone was observed a single time. This rearrangement joins TRBV10-3 to TRBJ2-6; TRBD2 might be the D (5 bases). Trimming cost V 3 bases and J 2 bases, with 8 bases left between them. The germline CDR1 and CDR2 sequences are ENHRY and SYGVKD. The CDR3 sequence is 15 residues long. Written as DNA, the CDR3 is TGTGCCATCAGTGAAAGACTACCTGGGGCCAACGTCCTGACTTTC. Translating it yields CAISERLPGANVLTF.

The chain joins TRBV11-3 to TRBJ2-3; D is ambiguous. Between the trimmed V and J ends, which lost 4 bases and 1 base, there was a span of 12 bases. This CDR3 is 15 amino acids long. The germline V gene encodes CDR1 SGHNT and CDR2 YENEEA. The DNA for the CDR3 is TGTGCCAGCAGCTCCGGTCGGGTCGGCACAGATACGCAGTATTTT. Translating gives CASSSGRVGTDTQYF.

This rearrangement joins TRBV7-9 to TRBJ1-1; 8 nucleotides match TRBD1. This CDR3 contains 13 residues. Unmatched junction bases numbered 2, after V lost 3 bases and J lost 5 bases. Germline assignment: CDR1 SEHNR and CDR2 FQNEAQ (reference sequence). The CDR3 bases are TGTGCCAGCAGCTTCGGACAGGGAACTGAAGCTTTCTTT. Residues: CASSFGQGTEAFF.

Ten or more counts support this clone. The gene calls are TRBV19 and TRBJ1-5; TRBD1 matches at 9 bases. The V segment lost 2 bases and the J segment 4 bases; nucleotides outside the gene matches: 6. This CDR3 comprises 16 residues. Germline CDR1 reads LNHDA; CDR2 reads SQIVND (reference sequence). This chain's CDR3 is CASSIRGQGRNQPQHF. The DNA for the CDR3 is TGTGCCAGTAGTATAAGGGGACAGGGCCGTAATCAGCCCCAGCATTTT.

The rearrangement joins TRBV18 to TRBJ1-2; 12 bases are a match to TRBD1. V gave up 6 bases and J gave up 4 bases; unmatched junction bases: 15. The CDR3 is 18 amino acids. Per germline, CDR1 KGHSH and CDR2 LQKENI. The CDR3 sequence is CASSRSPGQGASIYGYTF. In nucleotides, the CDR3 is TGTGCCAGCTCGCGAAGTCCGGGACAGGGGGCCTCTATCTATGGCTACACCTTC.

V and J are TRBV5-1 and TRBJ2-7; TRBD1 matches 9 bases. The ends lost 2 bases at V and 6 bases at J; junction bases unmatched: 9. Germline lookup yields CDR1 SGHRS and CDR2 YFSETQ. This CDR3 comprises 15 residues. CDR3 protein: CASSLQTQGAGEQYF. The CDR3 DNA follows: TGCGCCAGCAGCTTACAGACACAGGGGGCTGGCGAGCAGTACTTC.

This chain uses TRBV19 with TRBJ2-3; 7 bases align to TRBD2. With V trimmed by 3 bases and J by 3 bases, 6 bases remained unmatched. The germline CDR1 and CDR2 sequences are LNHDA and SQIVND (reference sequence). CDR3 length: 15 residues. This CDR3 reads CASSIGAGKTDTQYF. The CDR3 coding sequence is TGTGCCAGTAGTATTGGAGCGGGGAAAACAGATACGCAGTATTTT.

The chain uses TRBV7-9 and TRBJ1-1; 9 bases match TRBD1. This CDR3 comprises 14 residues. The trim removed 4 bases at V and 1 base at J, leaving 1 base unmatched. Germline V CDR1 and CDR2: SEHNR, FQNEAQ (reference sequence). CDR3 nucleotide sequence: TGTGCCAGCAGCTCACAGGGGGCGAACACTGAAGCTTTCTTT. Its protein is CASSSQGANTEAFF.

This clone was observed once. The CDR3 loop reads CASRDSQGAETEAFF. The CDR3 DNA is TGTGCCAGCCGCGACTCCCAGGGGGCTGAAACTGAAGCTTTCTTT. The chain joins TRBV6-6 to TRBJ1-1, with TRBD1 matching 8 bases. The CDR3 covers 15 residues. V was pared by 8 bases and J by 5 bases, with 13 bases of the junction left unmatched. The germline CDR1 and CDR2 sequences are MNHNY and SVGAGI (reference sequence).

V usage is TRBV29-1 and J usage is TRBJ1-2; D is uncertain. Germline V lookup: CDR1 SQVTM, CDR2 ANQGSEA. The CDR3 length is 12 residues. The V and J ends lost 5 bases and 2 bases respectively, with 9 bases between them. The CDR3 DNA sequence: TGCAGCGTTTTGCCAGTGAACTATGGCTACACCTTC. Its translation is CSVLPVNYGYTF.

This clone turned up a few times. In the same sample, other DNA sequences code for this CDR3. The chain is built from TRBV5-4 and TRBJ2-7; D not resolved. This CDR3 is built from 14 residues. Germline V gives CDR1 SGHNT, CDR2 YYREEE (reference sequence). The V end was cut by 0 bases, the J end by 1 base, with 8 bases between. The CDR3 bases are TGTGCCAGCAGCTTGGCGGCCGGGTCCTACGAGCAGTACTTC. Encoded protein: CASSLAAGSYEQYF.

This sequence joins TRBV28 and TRBJ1-2, with D hard to call. This CDR3 is 14 amino acids long. Germline V CDR1 and CDR2: MDHEN, SYDVKM. V was shortened by 1 base and J by 3 bases, with 9 bases between the two germline ends. CDR3 region: CASSLLPGDYGYTF. The CDR3 DNA sequence: TGTGCCAGCAGTTTATTGCCGGGTGACTATGGCTACACCTTC.

The V and J genes are TRBV6-2 or TRBV6-3 and TRBJ1-2; D gene unclear. Trimming removed 0 bases from V and 5 bases from J, with 10 bases in between. Germline V lookup: CDR1 MNHEY, CDR2 SVGEGT. The CDR3 totals 14 residues. CDR3 nucleotide sequence: TGTGCCAGCAGTTACTCAGGGTGGAGGTATGGCTACACCTTC. Protein: CASSYSGWRYGYTF.

This clone was seen only a few times. This rearrangement joins TRBV21-1 to TRBJ1-5; no check of the table's D call, TRBD1, against the DNA was made. TRBV21-1 is flagged as a pseudogene. There are 16 residues in the CDR3. The CDR3, as DNA: TGTGCCAGCAGCAAACGGCAGGGGGAGAGCAATCAGCCCCAGCATTTT. Translating gives CASSKRQGESNQPQHF.

This clone was counted between two and nine times. This rearrangement joins TRBV6-5 to TRBJ1-2; 8 nucleotides align to TRBD1. The trim removed 8 bases at V and 6 bases at J, leaving 8 bases unmatched. The germline V gene has CDR1 MNHEY and CDR2 SVGAGI. This CDR3 is 13 amino acids long. CDR3 sequence: CASWTGPGDGYTF. The DNA of the CDR3 is TGTGCCAGCTGGACAGGGCCAGGAGATGGCTACACCTTC.

The gene calls are TRBV9 and TRBJ2-7; D unresolved. V shed 0 bases and J shed 7 bases, with 17 bases lying between them. The CDR3 length is 15 residues. Germline lookup yields CDR1 SGDLS and CDR2 YYNGEE. For the CDR3, the DNA is TGTGCCAGCAGCGTAGGGTCCGTCCCGGGTGGGGAGCAGTACTTC. Its translation: CASSVGSVPGGEQYF.

The J gene is TRBJ1-5, the V gene TRBV7-6; no firm D call. The ends were cut back, 1 base at V and 5 bases at J, with 6 bases in the middle. This CDR3 spans 13 amino acids. CDR1 SGHVS and CDR2 FNYEAQ come from the germline V gene. For the CDR3, the DNA is TGTGCCAGCAGCTTAGTGCGGGATCAGCCCCAGCATTTT. It translates to CASSLVRDQPQHF.

The chain couples TRBV7-6 to TRBJ2-2; 7 bases fit TRBD1. Germline loops: CDR1 SGHVS, CDR2 FNYEAQ. This CDR3 contains 15 residues. V gave up 5 bases and J gave up 4 bases; unmatched junction bases: 7. CDR3 DNA: TGTGCCAGCAGCCCGATAAACAGGGGCACCGGGGAGCTGTTTTTT. It is translated as CASSPINRGTGELFF.

This clone was seen once. The chain links TRBV25-1 to TRBJ2-3; possible D gene TRBD2, 6 bases. CDR3 length: 14 residues. Germline CDR1 and CDR2: MGHDK and SYGVNS. V was pared by 1 base and J by 3 bases, with 8 bases between. CDR3 DNA: TGTGCCAGCAGTGAATCGCGGGGAACAGATACGCAGTATTTT. This sequence encodes CASSESRGTDTQYF.

The chain employs TRBV30 and TRBJ1-1; no reliable D call. V lost 3 bases and J lost 11, with 16 bases in between. The CDR3 has 12 amino acids. The germline CDR1 and CDR2 sequences are GTSNPN and SVGIG (reference sequence). The CDR3 protein is CAWSVNFGAAFF. CDR3 coding DNA: TGTGCCTGGAGCGTGAATTTCGGAGCGGCTTTCTTT.